These 23 T cell receptor beta chains were all obtained from the same sample, sequenced in a study of blood T cell repertoires in COVID-19. Sequenced by immunoSEQ multiplex PCR; TCRdb stores in-frame clones only, minus some. The sample has 300,000 to 400,000 clones, around 90% seen once; the top ten hold about 5%. The specimen was PBMCs or T cells enriched from blood (not recorded which). Receptor source: a man aged 60 to 69 who had recovered from COVID-19.

The gene calls are TRBV10-1 and TRBJ1-5; D unclear. The V gene's germline CDR1 is WNHNN and CDR2 SYGVQD (reference sequence). The CDR3 totals 13 residues. Trimming removed 9 bases from V and 0 bases from J, with 9 bases in between. CDR3 sequence: CARGFYSNQPQHF. In nucleotides, the CDR3 is TGCGCCAGGGGCTTTTATAGCAATCAGCCCCAGCATTTT.

The chain couples TRBV12-5 to TRBJ2-3, with TRBD1 matching over 8 bases. In germline, CDR1 is LGHNT, CDR2 FRNRAP. V was clipped by 5 bases and J by 0 bases; unmatched bases: 4. The CDR3 contains 15 residues. Here the CDR3 reads CASGPGQASTDTQYF. Here the CDR3 DNA reads TGTGCTAGTGGTCCGGGACAGGCTAGCACAGATACGCAGTATTTT.

Here the CDR3 DNA reads TGTGCCAGCAGTTATGATGGCTGTGAAGCTTTCTTT. Its translation is CASSYDGCEAFF. The chain uses TRBV6-5 and TRBJ1-1; D unresolved. Per the germline V gene, CDR1 is MNHEY and CDR2 is SVGAGI. The CDR3 is 12 amino acids. The V end was cut by 3 bases, the J end by 7 bases, with 9 bases between.

The rearrangement links TRBV19 to TRBJ1-1, with D unresolved. V dropped 5 bases and J dropped 0 bases, with 13 bases sitting between them. The CDR3 runs to 15 residues. Germline-derived CDR1 and CDR2 are LNHDA and SQIVND (reference sequence). The DNA of the CDR3 is TGTGCCAGTAGTCCGGGGAACTTCCTGAACACTGAAGCTTTCTTT. It yields the protein CASSPGNFLNTEAFF. The variable domain in full, completed from reference TRBV19 and TRBJ1-1, reads DGGITQSPKYLFRKEGQNVTLSCEQNLNHDAMYWYRQDPGQGLRLIYYSQIVNDFQKGDIAEGYSVSREKKESFPLTVTSAQKNPTAFYLCASSPGNFLNTEAFFGQGTRLTVV.

This clone was recorded only once. This rearrangement joins TRBV25-1 to TRBJ2-1; D possibly corresponds to TRBD2 (6 bases). The CDR3 contains 14 residues. Trimming removed 4 bases at V and 7 bases at J, with 14 bases between. The germline gives CDR1 MGHDK, CDR2 SYGVNS. CDR3 residues: CASSAAGTSNEQFF. CDR3 nucleotide sequence: TGTGCCAGCAGTGCCGCGGGGACTTCAAATGAGCAGTTCTTC.

In its sample, this clone was seen once. The genes are TRBV19 and TRBJ1-2; perhaps TRBD1 as D (6 bases). Germline assignment: CDR1 LNHDA and CDR2 SQIVND (reference sequence). The CDR3 length is 14 residues. V was clipped by 4 bases and J by 8 bases, with 17 bases between them. For the CDR3, the DNA is TGTGCCAGTAGTAATTCCGGGACATCAAGGGGCTACACCTTC. Translating gives CASSNSGTSRGYTF.

The CDR3 DNA is TGTGCCAGCAGTTCGGGGACAGTTCTGTTTGGGTATGGCTACACCTTC. It encodes CASSSGTVLFGYGYTF. The chain recombines TRBV28 with TRBJ1-2; the match to TRBD1 covers 7 bases. Unmatched junction bases numbered 13, after V lost 4 bases and J lost 5 bases. The V gene's germline CDR1 is MDHEN and CDR2 SYDVKM. This CDR3 region has 16 residues.

The gene calls are TRBV9 and TRBJ1-1; D unclear. The V gene lost 4 bases and the J gene lost 1 base, with 8 bases spanning the gap. The CDR3 is made up of 13 amino acids. From germline, CDR1 is SGDLS and CDR2 YYNGEE. The CDR3 reads CASSLDTNTEAFF. In nucleotides, the CDR3 is TGTGCCAGCAGCTTAGACACGAACACTGAAGCTTTCTTT. Full variable domain (remainder filled in from reference TRBV9 and TRBJ1-1): DSGVTQTPKHLITATGQRVTLRCSPRSGDLSVYWYQQSLDQGLQFLIQYYNGEERAKGNILERFSAQQFPDLHSELNLSSLELGDSALYFCASSLDTNTEAFFGQGTRLTVV.

The chain carries TRBV6-1 and TRBJ2-7, with 7 bases aligning to TRBD2. CDR1 is MNHNS, CDR2 SASEGT, per germline. The CDR3 loop spans 15 amino acids. V gave up 2 bases and J gave up 2 bases; unmatched junction bases: 6. CDR3 sequence (DNA): TGTGCCAGCAGTGAAAGGCCAGGGACTACCTACGAGCAGTACTTC. It specifies CASSERPGTTYEQYF.

This chain joins TRBV5-1 and TRBJ1-1, with D uncertain. Trimming took 2 bases from V and 1 from J, leaving 9 bases between them. Germline V lookup: CDR1 SGHRS, CDR2 YFSETQ. This CDR3 contains 14 residues. The CDR3 protein is CASSFDGENTEAFF. In DNA, the CDR3 is TGCGCCAGCAGCTTTGACGGGGAGAACACTGAAGCTTTCTTT.

The chain carries TRBV28 and TRBJ2-1, with TRBD2 as a possible D gene (6 bases). This CDR3 region has 20 residues. The V gene lost 5 bases and the J gene lost 6 bases, with 32 bases spanning the gap. Germline loops: CDR1 MDHEN, CDR2 SYDVKM. The CDR3 region is CASSPVWGESALIEGNEQFF. In nucleotides, the CDR3 is TGTGCCAGCAGTCCCGTTTGGGGGGAGAGTGCCCTAATTGAAGGCAATGAGCAGTTCTTC.

In this sample, this clone turned up a few times. V gene TRBV4-1 combines with J gene TRBJ2-7; 8 nucleotides agree with TRBD2. With 5 bases clipped from V and 0 bases from J, the junction kept 6 bases outside the gene matches. This CDR3 is built from 15 residues. Germline V gene sequence: CDR1 MGHRA, CDR2 YSYEKL. The CDR3 here is CASSVWTSSSYEQYF. Written as DNA, the CDR3 is TGCGCCAGCAGCGTATGGACTAGCAGCTCCTACGAGCAGTACTTC.

The V gene is TRBV4-1, the J gene TRBJ1-2, with unresolved D. This CDR3 spans 14 amino acids. Trimming shortened V by 1 base and J by 2 bases, and 8 bases separated the two germline ends. The germline V gene has CDR1 MGHRA and CDR2 YSYEKL. The CDR3 spells CASSQGSGNYGYTF. The CDR3 DNA follows: TGCGCCAGCAGCCAAGGATCAGGAAACTATGGCTACACCTTC.

The chain has TRBV28 and TRBJ2-7; 11 bases agree with TRBD2. This CDR3 comprises 15 residues. Trimming took 1 base from V and 3 from J; bases not matched to a gene: 2. The germline gives CDR1 MDHEN, CDR2 SYDVKM. CDR3 sequence reads: CASSLYTSGSYEQYF. In DNA form, the CDR3 reads TGTGCCAGCAGTTTATACACTAGCGGGAGCTACGAGCAGTACTTC.

The genes are TRBV5-8 and TRBJ1-2; maybe TRBD1 (5 bases). Trimming removed 4 bases at V and 4 bases at J, with 14 bases between. Germline CDR1 and CDR2: SGHTS and YDEGEE. The CDR3 extends over 14 amino acids. The CDR3 sequence: CASSGPGLIYGYTF. In DNA, the CDR3 is TGTGCCAGCAGCGGACCGGGACTGATCTATGGCTACACCTTC.

This chain joins TRBV4-1 and TRBJ2-1; TRBD2 might be the D (5 bases). The CDR3 loop spans 13 amino acids. The germline V gene has CDR1 MGHRA and CDR2 YSYEKL. Trimming stripped 4 bases from V and 6 bases from J, with 10 bases between. The CDR3 sequence is CASSPLAPNEQFF. The CDR3 nucleotides are TGCGCCAGCAGCCCTCTAGCCCCCAATGAGCAGTTCTTC.

This clone was counted only a few times. The chain combines TRBV6-5 with TRBJ1-5; tentative D call: TRBD1 (5 bases). From germline, CDR1 is MNHEY and CDR2 SVGAGI. Trimming shortened V by 10 bases and J by 0 bases, and 13 bases separated the two germline ends. The CDR3 runs to 14 residues. Written as DNA, the CDR3 is TGTGCCACCTCCCCGGGGGATAGCAATCAGCCCCAGCATTTT. Protein: CATSPGDSNQPQHF.

This chain links TRBV6-5 with TRBJ2-5; 8 bases align to TRBD2. V shed 4 bases, J shed 5 bases, and the junction held 12 bases outside the gene matches. Germline V gene data show CDR1 as MNHEY and CDR2 as SVGAGI. The CDR3 extends over 16 amino acids. This CDR3 is CASSSRTGTRVETQYF. The CDR3, as DNA: TGTGCCAGCAGTTCTAGAACCGGGACTAGAGTGGAGACCCAGTACTTC.

This rearrangement joins TRBV2 to TRBJ1-5; tentative D call: TRBD1 (5 bases). The germline V and J ends were trimmed by 3 bases and 6 bases, with 12 bases remaining between them. This CDR3 spans 14 amino acids. CDR1 is SNHLY, CDR2 FYNNEI, per germline. The CDR3 bases are TGTGCCAGCAGTGATCGCAGGGTAGGTCAGCCCCAGCATTTT. Protein sequence: CASSDRRVGQPQHF.

The gene calls are TRBV7-6 and TRBJ2-1; the match to TRBD2 covers 8 bases. After removal of 3 bases from V and 3 bases from J, the junction contained 16 bases not matched to a gene. This CDR3 comprises 19 residues. Germline V gene data show CDR1 as SGHVS and CDR2 as FNYEAQ. The CDR3 reads CASSLGSGSPSGDYNEQFF. The CDR3 nucleotides read TGTGCCAGCAGCTTGGGGAGCGGGAGTCCCTCGGGGGACTACAATGAGCAGTTCTTC.

V gene TRBV5-5 combines with J gene TRBJ2-4; TRBD1 matches at 8 bases. The CDR3 has 16 amino acids. The V and J ends lost 0 bases and 5 bases, in that order; junction bases with no gene match: 7. Germline CDR1 and CDR2: SGHKS and YYEKEE (reference sequence). DNA of the CDR3: TGTGCCAGCAGCTTGGGTTCTCCAGGGGGCCAAAACATTCAGTACTTC. Residues: CASSLGSPGGQNIQYF.

This clone was found a few times. The chain uses TRBV7-2 and TRBJ2-7, with D maybe TRBD2 (6 bases). The CDR3 length is 15 residues. The V and J ends lost 5 bases and 0 bases respectively, with 14 bases between them. In germline, CDR1 is SGHTA, CDR2 FQGNSA. The CDR3 DNA sequence: TGTGCCAGCAGCGGGACCGGGACTGTCTCCTACGAGCAGTACTTC. It yields the protein CASSGTGTVSYEQYF.

In this sample, this clone turned up once. The J gene is TRBJ2-7, the V gene TRBV7-6, with 10 bases matching TRBD1. Trimming removed 4 bases from V and 3 bases from J; junction bases left unmatched: 9. The CDR3 runs 16 residues. From germline, CDR1 is SGHVS and CDR2 FNYEAQ. CDR3: CASSSQGQGWVYEQYF. CDR3 DNA: TGTGCCAGCAGCTCTCAGGGACAGGGGTGGGTCTACGAGCAGTACTTC.